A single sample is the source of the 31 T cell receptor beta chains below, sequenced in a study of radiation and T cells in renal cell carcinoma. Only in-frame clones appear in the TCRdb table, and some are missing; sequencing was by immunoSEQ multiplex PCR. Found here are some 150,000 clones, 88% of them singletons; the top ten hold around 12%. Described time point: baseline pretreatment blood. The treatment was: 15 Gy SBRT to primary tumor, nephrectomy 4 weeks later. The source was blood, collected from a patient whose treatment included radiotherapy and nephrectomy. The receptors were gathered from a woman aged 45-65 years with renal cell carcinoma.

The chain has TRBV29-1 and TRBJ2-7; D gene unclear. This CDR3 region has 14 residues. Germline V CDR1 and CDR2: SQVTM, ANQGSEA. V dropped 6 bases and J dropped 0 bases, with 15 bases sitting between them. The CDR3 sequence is CSVSNSPSSYEQYF. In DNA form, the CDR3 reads TGCAGCGTCAGCAACAGCCCCAGCTCCTACGAGCAGTACTTC.

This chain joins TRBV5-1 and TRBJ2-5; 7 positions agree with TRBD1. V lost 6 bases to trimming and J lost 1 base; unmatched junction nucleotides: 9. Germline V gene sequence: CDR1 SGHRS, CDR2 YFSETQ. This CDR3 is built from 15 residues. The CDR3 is CASNKFGDSQETQYF. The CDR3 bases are TGCGCCAGCAACAAATTCGGGGACAGCCAAGAGACCCAGTACTTC.

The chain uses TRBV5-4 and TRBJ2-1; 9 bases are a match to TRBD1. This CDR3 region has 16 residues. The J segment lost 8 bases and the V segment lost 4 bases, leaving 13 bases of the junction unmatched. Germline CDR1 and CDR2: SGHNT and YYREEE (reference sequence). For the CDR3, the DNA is TGTGCCAGCAGCCCGCCATCGGGACAGGGTCTGTATGAGCAGTTCTTC. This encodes CASSPPSGQGLYEQFF.

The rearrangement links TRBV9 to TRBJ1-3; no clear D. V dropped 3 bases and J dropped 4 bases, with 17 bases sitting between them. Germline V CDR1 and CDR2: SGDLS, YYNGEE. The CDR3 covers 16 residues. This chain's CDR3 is CASSAPRSHLGNTIYF. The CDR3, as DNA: TGTGCCAGCAGCGCCCCCCGCAGCCACCTGGGAAACACCATATATTTT.

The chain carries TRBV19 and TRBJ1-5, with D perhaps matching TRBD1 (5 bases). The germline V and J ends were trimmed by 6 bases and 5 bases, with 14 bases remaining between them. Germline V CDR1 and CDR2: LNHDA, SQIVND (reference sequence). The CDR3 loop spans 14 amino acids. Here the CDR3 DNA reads TGTGCCAGTAGCCCGGAGGGGTATGATCAGCCCCAGCATTTT. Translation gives CASSPEGYDQPQHF.

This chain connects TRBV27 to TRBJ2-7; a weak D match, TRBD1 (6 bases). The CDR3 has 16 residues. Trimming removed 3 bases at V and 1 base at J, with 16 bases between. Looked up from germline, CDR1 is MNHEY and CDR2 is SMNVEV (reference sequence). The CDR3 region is CASSFVGRGQSYEQYF. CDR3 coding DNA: TGTGCCAGCAGTTTCGTCGGCAGGGGACAATCCTACGAGCAGTACTTC.

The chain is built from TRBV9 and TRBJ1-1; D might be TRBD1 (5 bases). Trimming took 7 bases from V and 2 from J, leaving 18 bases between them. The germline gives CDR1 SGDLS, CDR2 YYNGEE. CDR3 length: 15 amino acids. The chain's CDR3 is CASVGQGGINTEAFF. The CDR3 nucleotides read TGTGCCAGCGTCGGGCAGGGAGGAATAAACACTGAAGCTTTCTTT.

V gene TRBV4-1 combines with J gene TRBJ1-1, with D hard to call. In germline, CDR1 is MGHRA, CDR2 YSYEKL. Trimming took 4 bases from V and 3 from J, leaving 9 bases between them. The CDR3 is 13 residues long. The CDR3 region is CASSLTSYTEAFF. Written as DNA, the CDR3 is TGCGCCAGCAGCCTGACCTCGTACACTGAAGCTTTCTTT.

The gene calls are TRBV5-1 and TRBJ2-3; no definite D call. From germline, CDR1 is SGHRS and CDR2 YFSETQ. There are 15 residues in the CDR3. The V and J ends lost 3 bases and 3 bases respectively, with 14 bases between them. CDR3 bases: TGCGCCAGCAGCTCCCGGTTACCCCAGACAGATACGCAGTATTTT. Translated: CASSSRLPQTDTQYF.

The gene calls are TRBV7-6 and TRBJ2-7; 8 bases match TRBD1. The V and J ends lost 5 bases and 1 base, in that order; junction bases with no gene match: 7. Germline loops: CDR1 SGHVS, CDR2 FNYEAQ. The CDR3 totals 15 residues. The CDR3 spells CASSLDRGPSYEQYF. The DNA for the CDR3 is TGTGCCAGCAGCCTCGACAGGGGACCTTCCTACGAGCAGTACTTC.

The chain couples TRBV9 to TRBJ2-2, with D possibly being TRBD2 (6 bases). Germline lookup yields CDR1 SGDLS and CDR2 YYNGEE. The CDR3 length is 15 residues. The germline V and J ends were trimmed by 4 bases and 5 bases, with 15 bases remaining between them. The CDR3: CASSSRPGRTGELFF. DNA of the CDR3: TGTGCCAGCAGCTCACGACCGGGGAGGACCGGGGAGCTGTTTTTT.

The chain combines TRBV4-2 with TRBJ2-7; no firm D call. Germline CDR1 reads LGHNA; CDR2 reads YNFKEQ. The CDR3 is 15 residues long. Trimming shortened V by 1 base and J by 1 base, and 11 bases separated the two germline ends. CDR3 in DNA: TGTGCCAGCAGCCAAGGTGAAGGCTTTTCCTACGAGCAGTACTTC. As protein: CASSQGEGFSYEQYF.

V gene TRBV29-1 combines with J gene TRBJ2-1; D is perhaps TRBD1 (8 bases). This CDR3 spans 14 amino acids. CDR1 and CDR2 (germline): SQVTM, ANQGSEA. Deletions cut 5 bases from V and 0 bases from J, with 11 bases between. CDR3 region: CSVNRGGSYNEQFF. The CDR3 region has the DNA TGCAGCGTTAACAGGGGGGGCTCCTACAATGAGCAGTTCTTC.

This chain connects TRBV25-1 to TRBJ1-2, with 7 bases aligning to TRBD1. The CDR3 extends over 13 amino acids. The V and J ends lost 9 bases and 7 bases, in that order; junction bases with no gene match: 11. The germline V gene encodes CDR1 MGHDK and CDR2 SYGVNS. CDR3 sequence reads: CASRDRGGIGYTF. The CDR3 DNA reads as TGTGCCAGTAGGGACAGAGGGGGGATTGGCTACACCTTC.

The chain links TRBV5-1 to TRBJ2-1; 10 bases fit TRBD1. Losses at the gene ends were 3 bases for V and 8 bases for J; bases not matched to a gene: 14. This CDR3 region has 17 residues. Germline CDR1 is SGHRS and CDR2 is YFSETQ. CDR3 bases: TGCGCCAGCAGCTGGACCCCTAGGGGACAGGGGATCGATGAGCAGTTCTTC. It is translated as CASSWTPRGQGIDEQFF.

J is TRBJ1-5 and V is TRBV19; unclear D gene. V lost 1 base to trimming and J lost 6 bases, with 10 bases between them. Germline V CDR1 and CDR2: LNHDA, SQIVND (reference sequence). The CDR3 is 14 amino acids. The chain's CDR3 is CASSIGDHIQPQHF. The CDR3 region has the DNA TGTGCCAGTAGTATAGGCGACCATATTCAGCCCCAGCATTTT.

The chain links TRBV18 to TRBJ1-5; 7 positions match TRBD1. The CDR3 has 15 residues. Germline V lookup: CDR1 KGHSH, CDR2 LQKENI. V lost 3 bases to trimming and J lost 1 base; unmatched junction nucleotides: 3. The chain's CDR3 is CASSPGQLSNQPQHF. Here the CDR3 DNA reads TGTGCCAGCTCACCGGGACAGTTGAGCAATCAGCCCCAGCATTTT. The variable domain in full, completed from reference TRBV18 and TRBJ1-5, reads NAGVMQNPRHLVRRRGQEARLRCSPMKGHSHVYWYRQLPEEGLKFMVYLQKENIIDESGMPKERFSAEFPKEGPSILRIQQVVRGDSAAYFCASSPGQLSNQPQHFGDGTRLSIL.

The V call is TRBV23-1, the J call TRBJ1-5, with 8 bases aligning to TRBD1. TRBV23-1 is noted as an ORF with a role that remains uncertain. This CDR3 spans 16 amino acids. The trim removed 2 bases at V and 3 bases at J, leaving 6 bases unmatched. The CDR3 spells CASSQRTGGVNQPQHF. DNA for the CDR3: TGCGCCAGCAGTCAAAGAACAGGGGGGGTCAATCAGCCCCAGCATTTT.

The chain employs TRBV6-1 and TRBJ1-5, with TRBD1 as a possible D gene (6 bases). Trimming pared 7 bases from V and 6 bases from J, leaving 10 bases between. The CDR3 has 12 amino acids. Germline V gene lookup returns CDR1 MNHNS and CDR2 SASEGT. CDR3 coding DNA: TGTGCCAGCAACAGGGTAGGTCAGCCCCAGCATTTT. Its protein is CASNRVGQPQHF.

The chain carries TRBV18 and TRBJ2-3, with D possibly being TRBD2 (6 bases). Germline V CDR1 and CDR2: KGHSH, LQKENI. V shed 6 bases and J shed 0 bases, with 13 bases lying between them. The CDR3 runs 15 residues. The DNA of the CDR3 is TGTGCCAGCTCCTTCTCGGGGACTAGCACAGATACGCAGTATTTT. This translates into CASSFSGTSTDTQYF.

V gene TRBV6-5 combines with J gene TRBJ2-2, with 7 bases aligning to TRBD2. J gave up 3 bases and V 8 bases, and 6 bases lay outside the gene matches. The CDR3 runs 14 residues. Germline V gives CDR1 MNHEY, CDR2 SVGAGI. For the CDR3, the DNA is TGTGCCAGCTCTAGCGGATCGTACACCGGGGAGCTGTTTTTT. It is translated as CASSSGSYTGELFF.

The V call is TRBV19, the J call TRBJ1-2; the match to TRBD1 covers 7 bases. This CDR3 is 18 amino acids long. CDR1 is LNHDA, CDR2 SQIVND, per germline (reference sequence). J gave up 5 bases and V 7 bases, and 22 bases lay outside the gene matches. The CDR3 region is CASTLTGRDKAATYGYTF. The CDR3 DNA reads TGTGCCAGTACCCTGACAGGGCGGGATAAGGCCGCCACTTATGGCTACACCTTC.

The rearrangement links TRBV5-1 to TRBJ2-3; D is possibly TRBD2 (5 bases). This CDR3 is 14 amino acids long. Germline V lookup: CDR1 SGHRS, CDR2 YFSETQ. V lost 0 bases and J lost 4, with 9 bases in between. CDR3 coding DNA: TGCGCCAGCAGCTTGGATCTAGCTGCAGATACGCAGTATTTT. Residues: CASSLDLAADTQYF.

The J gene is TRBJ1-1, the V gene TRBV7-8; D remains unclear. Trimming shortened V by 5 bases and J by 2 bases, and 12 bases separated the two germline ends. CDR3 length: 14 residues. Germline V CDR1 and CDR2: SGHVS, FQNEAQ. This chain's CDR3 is CASSLLRGNTEAFF. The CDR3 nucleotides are TGTGCCAGCAGCCTCCTGCGGGGAAACACTGAAGCTTTCTTT.

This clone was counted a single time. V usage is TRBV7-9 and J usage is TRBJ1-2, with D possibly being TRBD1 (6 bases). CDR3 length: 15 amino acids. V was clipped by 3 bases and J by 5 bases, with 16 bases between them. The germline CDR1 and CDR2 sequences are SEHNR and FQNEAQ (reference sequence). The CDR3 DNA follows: TGTGCCAGCAGCTTTCCGGACAGTAGAAGATATGGCTACACCTTC. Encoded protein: CASSFPDSRRYGYTF.

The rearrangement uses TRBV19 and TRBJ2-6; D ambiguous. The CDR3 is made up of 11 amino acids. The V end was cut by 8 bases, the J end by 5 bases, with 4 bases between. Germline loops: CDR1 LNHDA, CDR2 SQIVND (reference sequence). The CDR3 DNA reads TGTGCCAGTCTCTGGGCCAACGTCCTGACTTTC. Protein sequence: CASLWANVLTF.

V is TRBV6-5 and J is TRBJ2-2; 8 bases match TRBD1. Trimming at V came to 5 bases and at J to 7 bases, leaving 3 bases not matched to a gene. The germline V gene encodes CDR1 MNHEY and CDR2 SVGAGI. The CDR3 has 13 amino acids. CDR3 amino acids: CASSKGTGGELFF. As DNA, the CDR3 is TGTGCCAGCAGTAAAGGGACAGGCGGGGAGCTGTTTTTT.

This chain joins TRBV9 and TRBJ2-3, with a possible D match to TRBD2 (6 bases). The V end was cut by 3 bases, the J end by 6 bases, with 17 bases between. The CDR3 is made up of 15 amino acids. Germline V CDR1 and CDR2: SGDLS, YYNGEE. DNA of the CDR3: TGTGCCAGCAGCGCCGATAGCGGAACTACGGATACGCAGTATTTT. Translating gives CASSADSGTTDTQYF.

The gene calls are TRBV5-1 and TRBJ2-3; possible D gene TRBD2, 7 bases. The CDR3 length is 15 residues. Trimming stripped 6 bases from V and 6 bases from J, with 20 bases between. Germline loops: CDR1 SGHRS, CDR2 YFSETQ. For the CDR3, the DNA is TGCGCCAGCAACCCGACCGGGGGGCTGGAGGATACGCAGTATTTT. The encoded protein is CASNPTGGLEDTQYF.

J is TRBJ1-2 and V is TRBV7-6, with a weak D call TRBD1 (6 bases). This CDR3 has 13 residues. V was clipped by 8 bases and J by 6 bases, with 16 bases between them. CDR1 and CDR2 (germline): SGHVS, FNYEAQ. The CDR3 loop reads CASGTQGFDGYTF. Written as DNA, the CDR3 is TGTGCCAGCGGGACACAGGGTTTTGATGGCTACACCTTC.

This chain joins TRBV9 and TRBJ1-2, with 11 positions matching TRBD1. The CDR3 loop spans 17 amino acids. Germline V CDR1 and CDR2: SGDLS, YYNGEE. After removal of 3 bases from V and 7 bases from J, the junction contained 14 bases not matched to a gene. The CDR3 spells CASSAQYRGQGATGYTF. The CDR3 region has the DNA TGTGCCAGCAGCGCCCAATACCGAGGACAGGGGGCGACTGGCTACACCTTC.